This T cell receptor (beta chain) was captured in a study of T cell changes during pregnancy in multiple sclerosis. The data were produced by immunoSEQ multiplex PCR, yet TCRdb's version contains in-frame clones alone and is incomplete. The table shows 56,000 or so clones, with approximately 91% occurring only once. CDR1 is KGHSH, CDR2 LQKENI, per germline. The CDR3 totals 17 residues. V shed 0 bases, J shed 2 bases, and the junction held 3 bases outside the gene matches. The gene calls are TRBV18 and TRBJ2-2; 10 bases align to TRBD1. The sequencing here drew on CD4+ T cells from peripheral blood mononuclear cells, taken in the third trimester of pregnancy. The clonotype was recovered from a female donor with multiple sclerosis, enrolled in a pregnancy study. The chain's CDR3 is CASSPPDRGSNTGELFF. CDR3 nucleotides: TGTGCCAGCTCACCACCGGACAGGGGGTCTAACACCGGGGAGCTGTTTTTT. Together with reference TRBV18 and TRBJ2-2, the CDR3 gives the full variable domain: NAGVMQNPRHLVRRRGQEARLRCSPMKGHSHVYWYRQLPEEGLKFMVYLQKENIIDESGMPKERFSAEFPKEGPSILRIQQVVRGDSAAYFCASSPPDRGSNTGELFFGEGSRLTVL.